Reported below is one T cell receptor (beta chain). The antigen is not known. Expressed TCRB transcripts were sequenced because the isolated RNA had all been reverse transcribed beforehand. Average reads for naive, central memory and regulatory T cell samples were roughly 3.4 million. Measured with immunoSEQ multiplex PCR; TCRdb has only the in-frame clones, and not every one. The data contain fewer than 200,000 clones, 10% to 15% of them singletons. Sorting with CD45RO/CCR7/CD25/CD127/CD95/CD27 yielded naive, central memory, regulatory and stem-like memory CD4+ cells. The data were taken from a study of beta chain features in type 1 diabetes. Whole-study findings and limits: Shorter TCRB CDR3s, moderately but significantly so, marked every one of the four CD4+ subsets in Type 1 diabetes patients. The study found that naive, central memory and Treg TCRB repertoires appeared more similar in patients than in healthy donors.

Germline V gives CDR1 SGHAT, CDR2 FQNNGV. V lost 3 bases to trimming and J lost 5 bases, with 11 bases between them. This CDR3 region has 14 residues. Sequencing was done on a sample of central memory CD4+ T cells from blood. V gene TRBV11-2 combines with J gene TRBJ2-1; maybe TRBD1 (5 bases). The sequence was obtained from a woman in her late teens or twenties in good health. CDR3 in DNA: TGTGCCAGCAGCTTCGGACACCAGAACAATGAGCAGTTCTTC. Protein sequence: CASSFGHQNNEQFF.